This T cell receptor beta chain was captured in a study of T cell responses to AZD1222 COVID-19 vaccine. Study-level results: Of the AZD1222 recipients, only five to seven were seropositive at baseline.

In the case of this clone: Its antigen remains unidentified.

Using immunoSEQ multiplex PCR, the repertoire was profiled, and TCRdb retains in-frame clones only, with some absent. Of more than 95,000 clones listed, around 89% are singletons. There are 11 residues in the CDR3. V lost 4 bases and J 3 bases, leaving 4 bases between the germline ends. Germline V gene data show CDR1 as SEHNR and CDR2 as FQNEAQ (reference sequence). The material sequenced was peripheral blood, taken 28 days after the second AZD1222 dose. The V call is TRBV7-9, the J call TRBJ2-7; D is undetermined. The clonotype originates from an adult who received the AZD1222 COVID-19 vaccine. The CDR3 region is CASSSNYEQYF. In DNA form, the CDR3 reads TGTGCCAGCAGCTCCAACTACGAGCAGTACTTC.